This entry lists 10 T cell receptor beta chains sequenced from one sample in a study of shared clonotypes between healthy human individuals. The assay was immunoSEQ multiplex PCR, and TCRdb's table has in-frame clones only and misses some. Among about 1.1 million clones, 75% to 85% were seen once, and the ten largest hold roughly 0.55%. Sequencing used memory CD4+ T cells from PBMCs. Noted subset: CD45RA-negative fraction. The source of these receptors is a man younger than 30 in good health. Some clones in this sample may be carry-over from other donors' samples.

The chain has TRBV7-8 and TRBJ2-5, with D perhaps assigned TRBD1 or TRBD2 (5 bases each). V lost 1 base and J 6 bases, leaving 9 bases between the germline ends. The CDR3 runs 13 residues. Germline V gene data show CDR1 as SGHVS and CDR2 as FQNEAQ. The chain's CDR3 is CASSLVKGQTQYF. CDR3 nucleotide sequence: TGTGCCAGCAGCTTAGTAAAGGGACAGACCCAGTACTTC.

This chain connects TRBV11-2 to TRBJ2-5; D is unclear. This CDR3 spans 15 amino acids. V gave up 4 bases and J gave up 2 bases, with 14 bases separating them. CDR1 is SGHAT, CDR2 FQNNGV, per germline. Here the CDR3 reads CASSSPRHLQETQYF. The CDR3, as DNA: TGTGCCAGCAGCTCGCCACGACACCTGCAAGAGACCCAGTACTTC.

The rearrangement joins TRBV7-9 to TRBJ1-1; D is uncertain. The CDR3 has 14 amino acids. Trimming stripped 8 bases from V and 6 bases from J, with 19 bases between. Per the germline V gene, CDR1 is SEHNR and CDR2 is FQNEAQ (reference sequence). The chain's CDR3 is CASGQQLGSSEAFF. As DNA, the CDR3 is TGTGCCAGCGGCCAGCAGCTAGGGTCTTCTGAAGCTTTCTTT.

The chain joins TRBV19 to TRBJ1-5; weak D call: TRBD1 (5 bases). The germline V gene encodes CDR1 LNHDA and CDR2 SQIVND (reference sequence). The CDR3 runs 14 residues. Trimming took off 6 bases at V and 4 bases at J, with 13 bases between the two ends. CDR3 in DNA: TGTGCCAGTAGGGGACTGTGGGGGAATCAGCCCCAGCATTTT. It encodes CASRGLWGNQPQHF.

This chain uses TRBV10-3 with TRBJ2-7; 12 bases agree with TRBD2. There are 16 residues in the CDR3. Germline V gene data show CDR1 as ENHRY and CDR2 as SYGVKD. V lost 3 bases to trimming and J lost 1 base; unmatched junction nucleotides: 4. The CDR3 sequence: CAISEGLAGYSYEQYF. DNA of the CDR3: TGTGCCATCAGTGAAGGACTAGCGGGATATTCCTACGAGCAGTACTTC.

This chain uses TRBV6-1 with TRBJ1-1; a possible D gene is TRBD1 (5 bases). Germline loops: CDR1 MNHNS, CDR2 SASEGT. Trimming cost V 7 bases and J 6 bases, with 9 bases left between them. CDR3 size: 11 residues. The CDR3, as DNA: TGTGCCAGCATGCGGGGGGCTGAAGCTTTCTTT. It codes for CASMRGAEAFF.

In its sample, this clone was seen a few times. The V gene is TRBV5-1, the J gene TRBJ2-1; 10 positions match TRBD2. V lost 0 bases and J lost 8; bases outside the gene matches: 5. CDR3 length equals 15 residues. Germline V gene data show CDR1 as SGHRS and CDR2 as YFSETQ. CDR3 amino acids: CASSLGLAGDYEQFF. The CDR3 nucleotides are TGCGCCAGCAGCTTGGGGCTAGCGGGAGATTATGAGCAGTTCTTC.

This clone was observed a single time. The genes are TRBV7-3 and TRBJ2-1; 8 bases fit TRBD2. This CDR3 spans 16 amino acids. Germline V gene sequence: CDR1 SGHTA, CDR2 FQGTGA. J lost 7 bases, V lost 3 bases, and 11 bases had no gene match. CDR3 region: CASSFQSQRERNEQFF. CDR3 bases: TGTGCCAGCAGCTTCCAATCCCAGCGGGAGAGGAATGAGCAGTTCTTC.

There are a few counts of this clone. V usage is TRBV10-3 and J usage is TRBJ2-4, with D possibly being TRBD2 (6 bases). The V end lost 2 bases, the J end lost 7 bases, and 12 bases lay between the germline ends. Germline-derived CDR1 and CDR2 are ENHRY and SYGVKD. This CDR3 has 14 amino acids. DNA for the CDR3: TGTGCCATCAGTGAGGGGGGGAAGGCTAACATTCAGTACTTC. Amino acids: CAISEGGKANIQYF.

Written as DNA, the CDR3 is TGTGCCAGCAGTGATGTTGGCAGGCTGGCCCAGCATTTT. Translating it yields CASSDVGRLAQHF. V is TRBV6-1 and J is TRBJ1-5; D is ambiguous. V dropped 3 bases and J dropped 11 bases, with 14 bases sitting between them. Germline V gene data show CDR1 as MNHNS and CDR2 as SASEGT. This CDR3 is built from 13 residues.